Listed below are T cell receptor beta chains from one sample, sequenced in a study of T-cell reconstitution after alpha-beta-depleted transplantation in children. TCRdb reanalysed the PCR reads using MiXCR and keeps one entry per CDR3 protein. The sample records about 460,000 distinct CDR3 sequences, around 10% being singletons. The sequencing here drew on PBMCs, mostly from graft donor cells, taken 180 days after TCRalphabeta/CD19-depleted stem cell transplant. The receptors derive from a female patient between 2 and 15 years old who had a stem cell transplant for aplastic anemia, so the T cells may come from the graft donor. Both conserved end residues are part of each CDR3. D genes are given only for firm matches. Clone size is given for some rows only: seen once, a few or many times, or a class if the clone is expanded.

>TRBJ2-1|TRBV29-1|-|few
CSELKALERVYNEQFF
TGCAGCGAATTGAAGGCCCTAGAAAGGGTCTACAATGAGCAGTTCTTC
>TRBJ1-2|TRBV5-5|-|-
CASSRFPDRDFYGYTF
TGTGCCAGCAGCCGATTTCCGGACAGAGATTTCTATGGCTACACCTTC
>TRBJ2-1|TRBV6-6|TRBD2|-
CASTRGSGRAAFF
TGTGCCAGTACCCGGGGTAGCGGGAGGGCGGCGTTCTTC
>TRBJ2-4|TRBV29-1|-|-
CSVGVGRAYIQYF
TGCAGCGTTGGGGTCGGCAGGGCATACATTCAGTACTTC
>TRBJ1-2|TRBV12-3/TRBV12-4|TRBD1|few
CASSFVGDRVNYGYTF
TGTGCCAGCAGTTTCGTCGGGGACAGGGTTAACTATGGCTACACCTTC
>TRBJ2-5|TRBV7-3|-|-
CASSRNSSETQYF
TGTGCCAGCAGCAGAAACTCATCGGAGACCCAGTACTTC
>TRBJ1-5|TRBV20-1|-|few
CSAGPAVSNQPQHF
TGCAGTGCAGGGCCCGCGGTTAGCAATCAGCCCCAGCATTTT
>TRBJ2-2|TRBV20-1|TRBD2|few
CSARNLISGMNTGELFF
TGCAGTGCTAGAAATCTAATTAGCGGGATGAACACCGGGGAGCTGTTTTTT
>TRBJ2-1|TRBV20-1|-|-
CSARGGPRSYNEQFF
TGCAGTGCTAGAGGCGGGCCCCGATCCTACAATGAGCAGTTCTTC
>TRBJ2-7|TRBV7-2|-|-
CASSLVGERAYEQYF
TGTGCCAGCAGCTTAGTAGGAGAGAGGGCCTACGAGCAGTACTTC
>TRBJ1-3|TRBV5-1|-|few
CASSYAGQSGNTIYF
TGCGCCAGCAGCTACGCGGGACAATCGGGAAACACCATATATTTT
>TRBJ1-2|TRBV20-1|TRBD1|many
CTSGDRGFGYTF
TGCACCTCAGGGGACAGGGGCTTCGGCTACACCTTC
>TRBJ2-7|TRBV18|-|-
CASSDGVYEQYF
TGTGCCAGCTCAGACGGAGTGTACGAGCAGTACTTC
>TRBJ2-1|TRBV7-6|TRBD2|-
CASSRVTSGIRNEQFF
TGTGCCAGCAGCCGAGTCACTAGCGGGATTCGGAATGAGCAGTTCTTC
>TRBJ2-1|TRBV2|TRBD1|-
CASSRTGQGRNEQFF
TGTGCCAGCAGCCGAACGGGACAGGGGAGGAATGAGCAGTTCTTC
>TRBJ2-2|TRBV20-1|-|-
CSARVKGANTGELFF
TGCAGTGCTAGAGTTAAGGGTGCGAACACCGGGGAGCTGTTTTTT
>TRBJ2-7|TRBV14|-|few
CASSHRRPVEGLYEQYF
TGTGCCAGCAGCCATCGCCGACCCGTTGAGGGGCTCTACGAGCAGTACTTC
>TRBJ1-6|TRBV7-9|-|-
CASSLIKAYNSPLHF
TGTGCCAGCAGCTTAATCAAGGCCTATAATTCACCCCTCCACTTT
>TRBJ2-1|TRBV28|TRBD2|few
CASSRAGGNYNEQFF
TGTGCCAGCAGCCGAGCGGGAGGGAACTACAATGAGCAGTTCTTC
>TRBJ1-1|TRBV5-1|TRBD1|few
CASSSWTGVSRNTEAFF
TGCGCCAGCAGCTCCTGGACAGGGGTGAGTCGGAACACTGAAGCTTTCTTT
>TRBJ2-3|TRBV5-1|-|many
CASSADPTDTQYF
TGCGCCAGCAGCGCTGACCCCACAGATACGCAGTATTTT
>TRBJ2-1|TRBV29-1|-|many
CSVGRVSYNEQFF
TGCAGCGTTGGACGAGTCTCCTACAATGAGCAGTTCTTC
>TRBJ1-2|TRBV12-3/TRBV12-4|-|-
CASSLFGYTF
TGTGCCAGCAGTTTATTTGGCTACACCTTC
>TRBJ1-5|TRBV20-1|-|few
CSVDMGRNQPQHF
TGCAGTGTCGACATGGGACGTAATCAGCCCCAGCATTTT
>TRBJ2-7|TRBV4-1|TRBD1|-
CASSHGTGSSHEQYF
TGCGCCAGCAGCCACGGGACAGGGAGTAGCCACGAGCAGTACTTC
>TRBJ2-1|TRBV28|-|many
CASSLVPRPYNEQFF
TGTGCCAGCAGTTTAGTCCCGCGGCCCTACAATGAGCAGTTCTTC
>TRBJ2-7|TRBV20-1|-|-
CSARHIRVYEQYF
TGCAGTGCTAGACATATCAGGGTCTACGAGCAGTACTTC
>TRBJ2-7|TRBV5-5|-|few
CASSLDSPSSSYEQYF
TGTGCCAGCAGCTTGGACAGCCCTTCATCCTCCTACGAGCAGTACTTC
>TRBJ2-2|TRBV10-3|-|-
CAISDFLEGGELFF
TGTGCCATCAGCGACTTTCTAGAAGGCGGGGAGCTGTTTTTT
>TRBJ2-7|TRBV6-6|TRBD1|many
CASKTGGYEQYF
TGTGCCAGCAAGACAGGGGGCTACGAGCAGTACTTC
>TRBJ2-1|TRBV29-1|-|few
CSVVFVRGYNEQFF
TGCAGCGTTGTGTTCGTCAGGGGCTACAATGAGCAGTTCTTC
>TRBJ2-7|TRBV7-2|TRBD2|-
CASSGTSGSRRQYF
TGTGCCAGCAGCGGCACTAGCGGGAGTAGGAGACAGTACTTC
>TRBJ2-4|TRBV12-3/TRBV12-4|-|few
CASKSGTQIAKNIQYF
TGTGCCAGCAAGAGCGGCACGCAAATAGCCAAAAACATTCAGTACTTC
>TRBJ2-1|TRBV10-3|TRBD2|few
CAISESGTSGIPTNEQFF
TGTGCCATCAGTGAGTCGGGGACTAGCGGGATACCGACCAATGAGCAGTTCTTC
>TRBJ1-1|TRBV6-5|TRBD1|few
CASSHGERGLNTEAFF
TGTGCCAGCAGTCACGGGGAAAGGGGGCTGAACACTGAAGCTTTCTTT
>TRBJ2-2|TRBV15|-|-
CATSRGSDTGELFF
TGTGCCACCAGCAGAGGGTCGGACACCGGGGAGCTGTTTTTT
>TRBJ2-1|TRBV12-3/TRBV12-4|TRBD1|few
CASSPDRGLNEQFF
TGTGCCAGCAGCCCGGACAGGGGGCTGAATGAGCAGTTCTTC
>TRBJ1-2|TRBV10-3|-|many
CAISEAEDYGYTF
TGTGCCATCAGTGAGGCAGAAGACTATGGCTACACCTTC
>TRBJ2-7|TRBV7-2|TRBD1|few
CASSLTVQGRGSYEQYF
TGTGCCAGCAGCTTAACAGTACAGGGGCGTGGGTCCTACGAGCAGTACTTC
>TRBJ2-5|TRBV6-5|-|-
CASSYPGVEETQYF
TGTGCCAGCAGTTACCCGGGGGTCGAAGAGACCCAGTACTTC
>TRBJ1-1|TRBV6-1|TRBD1|-
CASTGQGAMNTEAFF
TGTGCCAGCACGGGACAGGGGGCTATGAACACTGAAGCTTTCTTT
>TRBJ1-1|TRBV5-1|-|-
CASSHVAAVGTEAFF
TGCGCCAGCAGCCACGTGGCGGCAGTCGGGACTGAAGCTTTCTTT
>TRBJ2-4|TRBV3-1|-|once
CASIQDRGENIQYF
TGTGCCAGCATCCAAGATAGGGGGGAAAACATTCAGTACTTC
>TRBJ2-3|TRBV27|-|few
CASSTRDTQYF
TGTGCCAGCAGTACTAGAGATACGCAGTATTTT
>TRBJ2-3|TRBV5-1|-|-
CASRREGVSTDTQYF
TGCGCCAGCAGGCGAGAAGGGGTGAGCACAGATACGCAGTATTTT
>TRBJ2-2|TRBV7-3|-|-
CASSPASGELFF
TGTGCCAGCAGCCCCGCATCCGGGGAGCTGTTTTTT
>TRBJ2-5|TRBV7-2|-|-
CASRVVGTQYF
TGTGCCAGCAGGGTAGTGGGAACCCAGTACTTC
>TRBJ2-5|TRBV5-6|-|many
CASSSAGSQETQYF
TGTGCCAGCAGCTCTGCGGGGAGCCAAGAGACCCAGTACTTC
>TRBJ1-6|TRBV28|TRBD1|-
CASSHTGGLSPLHF
TGTGCCAGCAGTCATACAGGGGGCCTCTCACCCCTCCACTTT
>TRBJ2-2|TRBV4-3|TRBD2|few
CASSHGLADTGELFF
TGCGCCAGCAGCCATGGGCTAGCGGACACCGGGGAGCTGTTTTTT
>TRBJ1-2|TRBV7-2|-|-
CASSFKTALGYTF
TGTGCCAGCAGTTTTAAGACAGCCCTTGGCTACACCTTC
>TRBJ2-4|TRBV10-3|-|-
CAISESWTNQAKNIQYF
TGTGCCATCAGTGAGTCTTGGACTAACCAAGCCAAAAACATTCAGTACTTC
>TRBJ2-3|TRBV4-3|-|few
CASSPRRDTRTDTQYF
TGCGCCAGCAGCCCAAGGCGGGACACTCGAACAGATACGCAGTATTTT
>TRBJ2-1|TRBV3-1|-|few
CASSLLLRGEQFF
TGTGCCAGCAGCCTCCTTCTCCGGGGGGAGCAGTTCTTC
>TRBJ1-2|TRBV29-1|-|many
CSVGRTAYGYTF
TGCAGCGTTGGGCGGACAGCCTATGGCTACACCTTC
>TRBJ2-7|TRBV4-2|-|few
CASSQEARGYEQYF
TGTGCCAGCAGCCAGGAGGCCAGGGGCTACGAGCAGTACTTC
>TRBJ1-2|TRBV4-3|-|few
CASSPRAETYGYTF
TGCGCCAGCAGCCCCCGGGCAGAAACATATGGCTACACCTTC
>TRBJ2-1|TRBV5-1|-|few
CASSLKPYNEQFF
TGCGCCAGCAGCTTAAAACCATACAATGAGCAGTTCTTC
>TRBJ2-7|TRBV7-8|-|few
CASSLSTAASSYEQYF
TGTGCCAGCAGCTTATCAACCGCGGCGAGCTCCTACGAGCAGTACTTC
>TRBJ2-2|TRBV10-2|TRBD2|-
CASSDSGSGSTGELFF
TGCGCCAGCAGTGACAGTGGGAGCGGGAGCACCGGGGAGCTGTTTTTT